This T cell receptor (beta chain) was documented in a study of identifying expanded T cells in peripheral blood. Overall study findings and caveats: Differentially abundant clones: roughly 1.2 between replicates, around 16 at roughly 2 weeks, around 19 at four.

The CDR3 is 14 amino acids. Per the germline V gene, CDR1 is GTSNPN and CDR2 is SVGIG (reference sequence). V shed 2 bases and J 4 bases; nucleotides not matched to a gene: 6. Profiled with immunoSEQ multiplex PCR; TCRdb holds only in-frame clones, not every one. The repertoire includes about 63,000 clones, around 86% of them detected once, and 15% to 20% sits in the top ten. Regarding this clone: Its antigen is still unknown.

The clonotype was recovered from a person between 18 and 75 years old in good health. Sample: blood. The chain couples TRBV30 to TRBJ1-1, with 8 positions matching TRBD1. CDR3 DNA sequence: TGTGCCTGGAGTAGAACAGGGGGAATCACTGAAGCTTTCTTT. Its translation: CAWSRTGGITEAFF.